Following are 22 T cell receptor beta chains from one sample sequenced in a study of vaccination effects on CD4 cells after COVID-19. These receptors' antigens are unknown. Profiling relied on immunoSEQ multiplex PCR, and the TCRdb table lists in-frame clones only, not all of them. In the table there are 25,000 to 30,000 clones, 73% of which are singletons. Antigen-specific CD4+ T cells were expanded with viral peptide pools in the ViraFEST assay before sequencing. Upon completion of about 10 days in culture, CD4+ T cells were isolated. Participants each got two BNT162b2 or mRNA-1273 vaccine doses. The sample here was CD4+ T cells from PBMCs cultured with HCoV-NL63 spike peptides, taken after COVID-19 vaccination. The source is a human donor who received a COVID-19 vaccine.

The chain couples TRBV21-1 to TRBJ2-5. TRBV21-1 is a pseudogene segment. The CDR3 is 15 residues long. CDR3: CASSKGEDSQETQYF. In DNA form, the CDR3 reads TGTGCCAGCAGCAAAGGGGAGGACAGCCAAGAGACCCAGTACTTC.

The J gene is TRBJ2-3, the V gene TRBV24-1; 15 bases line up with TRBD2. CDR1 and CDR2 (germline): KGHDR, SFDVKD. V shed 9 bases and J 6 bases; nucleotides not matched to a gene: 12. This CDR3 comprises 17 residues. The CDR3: CATSGGGLAGGPDTQYF. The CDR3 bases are TGTGCCACCTCTGGGGGCGGACTAGCGGGGGGGCCGGATACGCAGTATTTT.

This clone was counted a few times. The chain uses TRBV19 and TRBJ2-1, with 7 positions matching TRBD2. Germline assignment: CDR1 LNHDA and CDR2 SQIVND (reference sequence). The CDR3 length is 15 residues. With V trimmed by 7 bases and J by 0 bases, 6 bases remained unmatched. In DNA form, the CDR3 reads TGTGCCAGTAACTCACTAGCGAACTCCTACAATGAGCAGTTCTTC. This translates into CASNSLANSYNEQFF.

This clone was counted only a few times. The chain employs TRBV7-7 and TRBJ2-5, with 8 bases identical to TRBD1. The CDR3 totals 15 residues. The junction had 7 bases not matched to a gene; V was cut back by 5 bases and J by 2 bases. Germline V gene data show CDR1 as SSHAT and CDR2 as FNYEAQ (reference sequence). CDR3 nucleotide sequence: TGTGCCAGCAGCCCGAACAGGGGGGAGCAAGAGACCCAGTACTTC. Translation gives CASSPNRGEQETQYF.

Here the CDR3 DNA reads TGTGCCAGCAGCTGGGGACAGGGAAATCAGCCCCAGCATTTT. This gives the protein CASSWGQGNQPQHF. The V gene is TRBV5-5, the J gene TRBJ1-5; 9 bases align to TRBD1. The CDR3 is 14 residues long. Germline V gives CDR1 SGHKS, CDR2 YYEKEE (reference sequence). Trimming cost V 3 bases and J 4 bases; bases outside gene matches: 2.

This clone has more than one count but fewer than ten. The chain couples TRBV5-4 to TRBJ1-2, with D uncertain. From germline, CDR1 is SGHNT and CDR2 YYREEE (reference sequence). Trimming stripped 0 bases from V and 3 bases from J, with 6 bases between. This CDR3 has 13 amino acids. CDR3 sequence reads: CASSLDGHYGYTF. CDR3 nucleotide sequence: TGTGCCAGCAGCTTGGACGGACACTATGGCTACACCTTC. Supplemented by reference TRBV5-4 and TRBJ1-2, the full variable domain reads ETGVTQSPTHLIKTRGQQVTLRCSSQSGHNTVSWYQQALGQGPQFIFQYYREEENGRGNFPPRFSGLQFPNYSSELNVNALELDDSALYLCASSLDGHYGYTFGSGTRLTVV.

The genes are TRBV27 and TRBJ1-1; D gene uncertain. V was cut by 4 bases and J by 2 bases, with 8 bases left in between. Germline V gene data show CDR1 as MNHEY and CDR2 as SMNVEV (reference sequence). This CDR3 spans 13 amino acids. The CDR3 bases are TGTGCCAGCAGTTGGTCGGGAAACACTGAAGCTTTCTTT. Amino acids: CASSWSGNTEAFF.

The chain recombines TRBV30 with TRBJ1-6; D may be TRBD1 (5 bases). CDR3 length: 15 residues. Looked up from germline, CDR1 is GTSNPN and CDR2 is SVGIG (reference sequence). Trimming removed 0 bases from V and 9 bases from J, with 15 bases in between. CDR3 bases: TGTGCCTGGAGTGTACGGGGGGTGAATAGTTCACCCCTCCACTTT. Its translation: CAWSVRGVNSSPLHF.

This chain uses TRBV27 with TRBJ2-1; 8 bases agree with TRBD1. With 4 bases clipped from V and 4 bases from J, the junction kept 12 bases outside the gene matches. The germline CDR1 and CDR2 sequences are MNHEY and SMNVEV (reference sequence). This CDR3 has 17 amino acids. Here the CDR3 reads CASSSRQGRYRYNEQFF. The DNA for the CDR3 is TGTGCCAGCAGTTCTCGACAGGGGCGCTACAGATACAATGAGCAGTTCTTC.

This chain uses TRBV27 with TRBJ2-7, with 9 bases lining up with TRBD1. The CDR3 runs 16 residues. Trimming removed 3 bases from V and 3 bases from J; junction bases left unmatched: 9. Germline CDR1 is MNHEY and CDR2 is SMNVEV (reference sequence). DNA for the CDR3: TGTGCCAGCAGTTTCCGCCCGGGACAGGGAGACTACGAGCAGTACTTC. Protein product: CASSFRPGQGDYEQYF.

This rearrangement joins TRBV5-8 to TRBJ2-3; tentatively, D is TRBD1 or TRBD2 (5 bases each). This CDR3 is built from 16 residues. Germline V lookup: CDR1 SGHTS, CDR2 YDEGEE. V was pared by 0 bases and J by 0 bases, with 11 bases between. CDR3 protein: CASSLGGFGSTDTQYF. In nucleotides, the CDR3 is TGTGCCAGCAGCTTGGGGGGGTTCGGAAGCACAGATACGCAGTATTTT.

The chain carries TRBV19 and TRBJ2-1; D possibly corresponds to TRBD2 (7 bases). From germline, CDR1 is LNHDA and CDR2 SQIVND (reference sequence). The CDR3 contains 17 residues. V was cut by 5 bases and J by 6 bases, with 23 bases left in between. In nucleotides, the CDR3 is TGTGCCAGTAGTCCCCTCAAGACAGGACGGGAGGTCAATGAGCAGTTCTTC. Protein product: CASSPLKTGREVNEQFF.

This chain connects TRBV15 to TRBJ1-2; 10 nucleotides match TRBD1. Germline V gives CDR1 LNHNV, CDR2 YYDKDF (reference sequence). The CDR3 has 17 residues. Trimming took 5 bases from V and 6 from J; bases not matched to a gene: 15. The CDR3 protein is CATSFRQGAYISNGYTF. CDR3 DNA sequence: TGTGCCACCAGCTTTCGACAGGGGGCCTATATATCGAATGGCTACACCTTC.

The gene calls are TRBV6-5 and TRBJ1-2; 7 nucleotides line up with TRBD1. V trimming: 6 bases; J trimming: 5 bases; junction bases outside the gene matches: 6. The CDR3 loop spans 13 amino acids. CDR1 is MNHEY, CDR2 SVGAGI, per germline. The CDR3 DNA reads TGTGCCAGCAGACCGGGACAGCTTTATGGCTACACCTTC. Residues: CASRPGQLYGYTF.

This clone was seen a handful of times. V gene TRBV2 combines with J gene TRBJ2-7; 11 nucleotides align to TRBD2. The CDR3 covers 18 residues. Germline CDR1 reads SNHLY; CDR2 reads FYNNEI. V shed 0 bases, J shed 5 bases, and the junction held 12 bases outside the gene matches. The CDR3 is CASSEAELAGDLRDEQYF. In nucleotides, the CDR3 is TGTGCCAGCAGTGAAGCGGAACTAGCGGGGGACCTCAGGGACGAGCAGTACTTC.

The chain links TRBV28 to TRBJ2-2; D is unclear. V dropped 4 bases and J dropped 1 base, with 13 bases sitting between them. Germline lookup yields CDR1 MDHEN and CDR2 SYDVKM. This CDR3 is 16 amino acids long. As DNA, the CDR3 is TGTGCCAGCAGTTCCCACGGACCGGGGAACACCGGGGAGCTGTTTTTT. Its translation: CASSSHGPGNTGELFF. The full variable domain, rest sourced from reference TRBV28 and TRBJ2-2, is DVKVTQSSRYLVKRTGEKVFLECVQDMDHENMFWYRQDPGLGLRLIYFSYDVKMKEKGDIPEGYSVSREKKERFSLILESASTNQTSMYLCASSSHGPGNTGELFFGEGSRLTVL.

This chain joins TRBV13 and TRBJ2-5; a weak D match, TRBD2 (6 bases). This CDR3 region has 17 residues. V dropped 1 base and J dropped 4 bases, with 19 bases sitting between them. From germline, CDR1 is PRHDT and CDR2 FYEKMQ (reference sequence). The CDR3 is CASSLEGWGVRRETQYF. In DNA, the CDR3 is TGTGCCAGCAGCTTAGAAGGGTGGGGGGTACGGCGAGAGACCCAGTACTTC. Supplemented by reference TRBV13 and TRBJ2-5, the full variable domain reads AAGVIQSPRHLIKEKRETATLKCYPIPRHDTVYWYQQGPGQDPQFLISFYEKMQSDKGSIPDRFSAQQFSDYHSELNMSSLELGDSALYFCASSLEGWGVRRETQYFGPGTRLLVL.

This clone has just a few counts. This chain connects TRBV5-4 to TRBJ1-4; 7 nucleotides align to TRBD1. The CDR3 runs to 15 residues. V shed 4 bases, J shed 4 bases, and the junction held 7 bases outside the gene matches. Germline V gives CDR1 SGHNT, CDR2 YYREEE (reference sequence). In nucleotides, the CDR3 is TGTGCCAGCAGCCGGAACCGGGACAGTAATGAAAAACTGTTTTTT. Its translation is CASSRNRDSNEKLFF.

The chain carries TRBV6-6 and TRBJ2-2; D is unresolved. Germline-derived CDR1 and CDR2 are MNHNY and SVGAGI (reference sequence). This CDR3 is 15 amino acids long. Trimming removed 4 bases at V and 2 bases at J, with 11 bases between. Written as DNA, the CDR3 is TGTGCCAGCAGTTGGGGTGTGGGAAACACCGGGGAGCTGTTTTTT. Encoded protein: CASSWGVGNTGELFF.

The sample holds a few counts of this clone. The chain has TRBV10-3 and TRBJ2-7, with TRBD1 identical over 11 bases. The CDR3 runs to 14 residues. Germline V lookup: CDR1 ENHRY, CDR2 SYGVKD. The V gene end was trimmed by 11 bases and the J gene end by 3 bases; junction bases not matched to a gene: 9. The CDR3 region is CAGGTGTGGYEQYF. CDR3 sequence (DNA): TGTGCCGGGGGGACAGGGACAGGGGGCTACGAGCAGTACTTC.

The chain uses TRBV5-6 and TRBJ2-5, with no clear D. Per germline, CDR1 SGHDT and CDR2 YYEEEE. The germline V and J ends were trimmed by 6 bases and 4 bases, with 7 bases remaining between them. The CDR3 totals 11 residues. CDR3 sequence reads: CASTGGETQYF. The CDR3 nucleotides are TGTGCCAGCACCGGCGGAGAGACCCAGTACTTC.

CDR3 region: CASSLAGVSYNSPLHF. DNA for the CDR3: TGCGCCAGCAGCTTGGCAGGGGTGTCCTATAATTCACCCCTCCACTTT. V gene TRBV5-1 combines with J gene TRBJ1-6; maybe TRBD1 (6 bases). The CDR3 loop spans 16 amino acids. Trimming shortened V by 0 bases and J by 1 base, and 8 bases separated the two germline ends. Per germline, CDR1 SGHRS and CDR2 YFSETQ.